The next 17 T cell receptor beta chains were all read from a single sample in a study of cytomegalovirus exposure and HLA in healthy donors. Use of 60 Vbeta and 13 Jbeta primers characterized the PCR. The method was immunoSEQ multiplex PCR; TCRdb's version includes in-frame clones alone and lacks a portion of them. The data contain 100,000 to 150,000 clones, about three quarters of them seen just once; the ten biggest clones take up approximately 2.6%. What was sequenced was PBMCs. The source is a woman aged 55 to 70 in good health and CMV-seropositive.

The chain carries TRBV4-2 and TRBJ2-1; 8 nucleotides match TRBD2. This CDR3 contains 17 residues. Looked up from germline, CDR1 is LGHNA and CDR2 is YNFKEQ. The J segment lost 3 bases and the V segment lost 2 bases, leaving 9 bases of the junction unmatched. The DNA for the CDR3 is TGTGCCAGCAGCCAATGGGGTGGGCGGGGGGACTACAATGAGCAGTTCTTC. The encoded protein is CASSQWGGRGDYNEQFF.

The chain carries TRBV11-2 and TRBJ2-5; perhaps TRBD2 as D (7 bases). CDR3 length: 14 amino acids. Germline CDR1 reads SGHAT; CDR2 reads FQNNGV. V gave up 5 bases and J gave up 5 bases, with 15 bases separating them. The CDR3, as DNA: TGTGCCAGCAGCCCCTGGGAGGGGGACGAGACCCAGTACTTC. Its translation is CASSPWEGDETQYF.

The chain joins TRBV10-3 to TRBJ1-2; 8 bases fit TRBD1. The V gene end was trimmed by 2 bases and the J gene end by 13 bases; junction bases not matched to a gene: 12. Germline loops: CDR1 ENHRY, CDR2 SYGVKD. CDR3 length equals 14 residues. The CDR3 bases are TGTGCCATCAGTGAGCTAGGACAGGGAGGAAAAGGCACCTTC. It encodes CAISELGQGGKGTF.

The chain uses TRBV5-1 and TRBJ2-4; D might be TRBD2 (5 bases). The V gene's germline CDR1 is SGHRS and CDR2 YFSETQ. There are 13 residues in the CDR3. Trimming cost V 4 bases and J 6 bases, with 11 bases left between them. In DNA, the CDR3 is TGCGCCAGCAGCACCCCGGGGTTAAACATTCAGTACTTC. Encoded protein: CASSTPGLNIQYF.

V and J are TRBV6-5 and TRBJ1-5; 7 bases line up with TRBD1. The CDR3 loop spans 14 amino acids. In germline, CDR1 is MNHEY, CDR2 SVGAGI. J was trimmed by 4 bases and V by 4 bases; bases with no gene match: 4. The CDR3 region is CASSLTGLNQPQHF. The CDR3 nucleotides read TGTGCCAGCAGTTTGACAGGGTTAAATCAGCCCCAGCATTTT.

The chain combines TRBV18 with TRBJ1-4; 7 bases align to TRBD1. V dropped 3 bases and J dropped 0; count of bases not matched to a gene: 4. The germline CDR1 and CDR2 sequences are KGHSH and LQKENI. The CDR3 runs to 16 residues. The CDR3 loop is CASSPSGGTTNEKLFF. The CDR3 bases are TGTGCCAGCTCACCCTCAGGGGGGACAACTAATGAAAAACTGTTTTTT.

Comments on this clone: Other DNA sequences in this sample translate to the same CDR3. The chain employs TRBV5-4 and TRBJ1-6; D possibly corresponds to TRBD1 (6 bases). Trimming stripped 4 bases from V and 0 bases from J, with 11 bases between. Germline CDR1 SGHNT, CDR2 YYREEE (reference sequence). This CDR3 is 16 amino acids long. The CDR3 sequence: CASSGGQSSYNSPLHF. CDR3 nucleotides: TGTGCCAGCAGCGGTGGACAGAGCTCCTATAATTCACCCCTCCACTTT.

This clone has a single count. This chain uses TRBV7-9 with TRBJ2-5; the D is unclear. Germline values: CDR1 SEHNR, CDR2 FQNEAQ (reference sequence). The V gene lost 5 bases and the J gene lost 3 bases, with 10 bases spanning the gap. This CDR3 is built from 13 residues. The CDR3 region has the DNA TGTGCCAGCAGCCCCAGATCCGAAGAGACCCAGTACTTC. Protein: CASSPRSEETQYF.

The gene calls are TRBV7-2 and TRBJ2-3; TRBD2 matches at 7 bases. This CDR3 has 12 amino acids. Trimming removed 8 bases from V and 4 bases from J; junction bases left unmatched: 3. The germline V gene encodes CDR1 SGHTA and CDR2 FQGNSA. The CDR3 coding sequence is TGTGCCAGCGGGAGCGGGGCAGATACGCAGTATTTT. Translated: CASGSGADTQYF.

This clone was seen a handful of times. CDR3 sequence reads: CASSPRQGFNEKLFF. In DNA form, the CDR3 reads TGTGCCAGCAGTCCCCGACAGGGGTTTAATGAAAAACTGTTTTTT. The chain couples TRBV27 to TRBJ1-4, with 8 nucleotides matching TRBD1. From germline, CDR1 is MNHEY and CDR2 SMNVEV (reference sequence). Trimming at V came to 5 bases and at J to 4 bases, leaving 6 bases not matched to a gene. The CDR3 covers 15 residues.

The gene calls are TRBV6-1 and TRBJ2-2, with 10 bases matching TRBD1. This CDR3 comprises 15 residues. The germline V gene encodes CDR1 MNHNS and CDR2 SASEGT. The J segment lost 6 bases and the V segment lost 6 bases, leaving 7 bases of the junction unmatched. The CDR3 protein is CASRSGTGDSGELFF. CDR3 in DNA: TGTGCCAGCAGGTCCGGGACAGGGGACTCCGGGGAGCTGTTTTTT.

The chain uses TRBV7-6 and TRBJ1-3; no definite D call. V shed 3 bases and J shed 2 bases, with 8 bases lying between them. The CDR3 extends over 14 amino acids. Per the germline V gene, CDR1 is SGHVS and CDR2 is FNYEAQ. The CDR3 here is CASSFTATGNTIYF. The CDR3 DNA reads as TGTGCCAGCAGCTTTACAGCTACTGGAAACACCATATATTTT.

The CDR3 region has the DNA TGTGCCACCAGCAGAGATGGATGGGGACAGACGTCAGGCGAGCAGTACTTC. It encodes CATSRDGWGQTSGEQYF. The V gene is TRBV15, the J gene TRBJ2-7; 7 bases align to TRBD1. V shed 0 bases and J 6 bases; nucleotides not matched to a gene: 14. The CDR3 totals 17 residues. Germline CDR1 LNHNV, CDR2 YYDKDF (reference sequence).

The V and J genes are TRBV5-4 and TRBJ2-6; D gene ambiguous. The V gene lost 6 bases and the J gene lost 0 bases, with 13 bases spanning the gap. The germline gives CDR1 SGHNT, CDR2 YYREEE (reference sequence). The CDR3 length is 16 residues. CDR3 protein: CASIPSTSSGANVLTF. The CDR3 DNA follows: TGTGCCAGCATCCCCTCCACGAGCTCTGGGGCCAACGTCCTGACTTTC. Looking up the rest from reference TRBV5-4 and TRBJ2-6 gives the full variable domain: ETGVTQSPTHLIKTRGQQVTLRCSSQSGHNTVSWYQQALGQGPQFIFQYYREEENGRGNFPPRFSGLQFPNYSSELNVNALELDDSALYLCASIPSTSSGANVLTFGAGSRLTVL.

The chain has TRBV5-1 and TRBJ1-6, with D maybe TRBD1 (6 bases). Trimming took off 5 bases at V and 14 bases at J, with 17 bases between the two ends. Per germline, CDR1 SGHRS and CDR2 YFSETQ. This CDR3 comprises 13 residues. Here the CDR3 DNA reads TGCGCCAGCAGTGATACCGGGACAAACACCCTCCACTTT. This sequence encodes CASSDTGTNTLHF.

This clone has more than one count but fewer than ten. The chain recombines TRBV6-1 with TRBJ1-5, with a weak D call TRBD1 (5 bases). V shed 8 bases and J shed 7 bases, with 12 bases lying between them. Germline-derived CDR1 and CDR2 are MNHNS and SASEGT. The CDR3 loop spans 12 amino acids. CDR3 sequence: CASSQGGQPQHF. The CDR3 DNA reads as TGTGCCAGCTCCCAGGGCGGACAGCCCCAGCATTTT.

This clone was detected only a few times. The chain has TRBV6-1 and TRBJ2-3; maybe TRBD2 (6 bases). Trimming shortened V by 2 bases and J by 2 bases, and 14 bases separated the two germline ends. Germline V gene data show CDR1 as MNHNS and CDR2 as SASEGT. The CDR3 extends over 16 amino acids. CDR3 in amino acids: CASSEWRDSFTDTQYF. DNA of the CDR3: TGTGCCAGCAGTGAATGGAGGGATTCCTTCACAGATACGCAGTATTTT.